Listed here are 15 T cell receptor beta chains from one sample, sequenced in a study of cytomegalovirus exposure and HLA in healthy donors. The primer mix had 60 Vbeta and 13 Jbeta primers. Using immunoSEQ multiplex PCR, the repertoire was profiled, and TCRdb retains in-frame clones only, with some absent. The sample table sets out about 200,000 clones. What was sequenced was PBMCs. The receptors come from a boy between 5 and 17 years old in good health and CMV-seronegative.

The chain joins TRBV5-1 to TRBJ1-2, with a tentative D call TRBD1 (5 bases). V shed 1 base and J shed 9 bases, with 22 bases lying between them. CDR1 is SGHRS and CDR2 is YFSETQ in the germline V gene. This CDR3 region has 16 residues. The CDR3 region has the DNA TGCGCCAGCAGCTTGTATAGGGGCTCGTTGGGGGGAAGCTACACCTTC. It is translated as CASSLYRGSLGGSYTF.

The rearrangement uses TRBV6-5 and TRBJ2-2, with D possibly matching TRBD2 (7 bases). The CDR3 is made up of 16 amino acids. Germline lookup yields CDR1 MNHEY and CDR2 SVGAGI. Trimming shortened V by 0 bases and J by 3 bases, and 11 bases separated the two germline ends. CDR3 nucleotides: TGTGCCAGCAGTTACTCGGGGGGGGCGGACACCGGGGAGCTGTTTTTT. Residues: CASSYSGGADTGELFF.

The gene calls are TRBV9 and TRBJ2-5; D call uncertain. Trimming took 4 bases from V and 7 from J, leaving 14 bases between them. Germline CDR1 is SGDLS and CDR2 is YYNGEE. This CDR3 contains 13 residues. This chain's CDR3 is CASSPNPPGTQYF. The DNA of the CDR3 is TGTGCCAGCAGCCCCAACCCCCCCGGGACCCAGTACTTC. The variable domain in full, with the rest retrieved from reference TRBV9 and TRBJ2-5, is DSGVTQTPKHLITATGQRVTLRCSPRSGDLSVYWYQQSLDQGLQFLIQYYNGEERAKGNILERFSAQQFPDLHSELNLSSLELGDSALYFCASSPNPPGTQYFGPGTRLLVL.

The chain employs TRBV11-2 and TRBJ2-1, with a possible D match to TRBD2 (5 bases). Trimming left V 3 bases short and J 4 bases short, with 13 bases between. This CDR3 has 15 residues. Germline V lookup: CDR1 SGHAT, CDR2 FQNNGV. CDR3 nucleotides: TGTGCCAGCAGCTTCCGGGCCAGGAGGTACAATGAGCAGTTCTTC. Translation gives CASSFRARRYNEQFF.

The chain recombines TRBV5-7 with TRBJ2-7, with TRBD1 matching 12 bases. TRBV5-7 belongs to the ORF category, with a function that is uncertain. V dropped 1 base and J dropped 6; count of bases not matched to a gene: 11. The CDR3 is 17 amino acids. The CDR3 region is CASSLFASGQGAGEQYF. The CDR3 DNA sequence: TGTGCCAGCAGCTTGTTTGCTTCGGGACAGGGGGCCGGCGAGCAGTACTTC.

This chain uses TRBV11-2 with TRBJ1-1; possibly TRBD1 for D (5 bases). From germline, CDR1 is SGHAT and CDR2 FQNNGV. The V end lost 1 base, the J end lost 6 bases, and 12 bases lay between the germline ends. CDR3 size: 14 residues. The CDR3: CASSLAYRMAEAFF. DNA of the CDR3: TGTGCCAGCAGCTTAGCCTACAGGATGGCTGAAGCTTTCTTT.

The chain uses TRBV18 and TRBJ1-1; a weak D match, TRBD1 (6 bases). The CDR3 loop spans 14 amino acids. V lost 2 bases to trimming and J lost 4 bases, with 11 bases between them. Germline V gene sequence: CDR1 KGHSH, CDR2 LQKENI. In DNA, the CDR3 is TGTGCCAGCTCACCAGGGACAATTAGCACTGAAGCTTTCTTT. It is translated as CASSPGTISTEAFF.

V is TRBV23-1 and J is TRBJ2-1, with TRBD2 identical over 7 bases. TRBV23-1 is reported as an ORF; its role is uncertain. The trim removed 4 bases at V and 12 bases at J, leaving 12 bases unmatched. This CDR3 has 14 residues. In DNA form, the CDR3 reads TGCGCCAGCAGTCCTGTTCCGGGACTAAGGGGGCAGTTCTTC. Translation: CASSPVPGLRGQFF.

The genes are TRBV5-1 and TRBJ2-7, with TRBD1 matching over 8 bases. The CDR3 runs 16 residues. The ends lost 4 bases at V and 1 base at J; junction bases unmatched: 10. Germline loops: CDR1 SGHRS, CDR2 YFSETQ. CDR3 sequence reads: CASSLARDRTSYEQYF. In DNA, the CDR3 is TGCGCCAGCAGCCTAGCTCGGGACAGGACGTCCTACGAGCAGTACTTC.

V is TRBV6-5 and J is TRBJ1-1; D not certain. Deletions cut 2 bases from V and 6 bases from J, with 19 bases between. CDR1 is MNHEY and CDR2 is SVGAGI in the germline V gene. CDR3 size: 16 residues. CDR3 sequence (DNA): TGTGCCAGCAGTTACACCCAATTGAAAGGGAGGGCTGAAGCTTTCTTT. Residues: CASSYTQLKGRAEAFF.

The chain has TRBV18 and TRBJ1-5; D is possibly TRBD1 (5 bases). V was pared by 1 base and J by 2 bases, with 9 bases between. The CDR3 is made up of 15 amino acids. The germline V gene has CDR1 KGHSH and CDR2 LQKENI. CDR3 in DNA: TGTGCCAGCTCACCACAGAAGGGGCGCAATCAGCCCCAGCATTTT. This encodes CASSPQKGRNQPQHF.

The chain combines TRBV5-4 with TRBJ2-7, with TRBD2 matching 8 bases. Germline V gene sequence: CDR1 SGHNT, CDR2 YYREEE (reference sequence). V shed 7 bases and J 3 bases; nucleotides not matched to a gene: 9. The CDR3 runs 14 residues. CDR3 coding DNA: TGTGCCAGCGGCCGGGGGGGGGCGAGCTACGAGCAGTACTTC. Protein: CASGRGGASYEQYF.

The V and J genes are TRBV7-6 and TRBJ2-7, with 10 bases aligning to TRBD1. CDR1 is SGHVS, CDR2 FNYEAQ, per germline. The CDR3 is 15 amino acids. The J segment lost 3 bases and the V segment lost 6 bases, leaving 8 bases of the junction unmatched. CDR3 DNA sequence: TGTGCCAGCAGTACTGGACAGGGGGGAAGCTACGAGCAGTACTTC. Amino acids: CASSTGQGGSYEQYF.

This chain links TRBV28 with TRBJ1-4; D gene ambiguous. This CDR3 contains 16 residues. Germline V CDR1 and CDR2: MDHEN, SYDVKM. With 3 bases removed from V and 0 bases from J, the gap between germline ends came to 11 bases. CDR3 sequence (DNA): TGTGCCAGCAGTTTCGCGGGCTCCGCAACTAATGAAAAACTGTTTTTT. This gives the protein CASSFAGSATNEKLFF.

The V and J genes are TRBV25-1 and TRBJ1-4; 10 positions match TRBD1. CDR1 and CDR2 from the germline V gene are MGHDK and SYGVNS. The CDR3 totals 13 residues. Trimming cost V 5 bases and J 8 bases; bases outside gene matches: 2. CDR3 nucleotide sequence: TGTGCCAGCAGTCAGACAGGGGGCGAAAAACTGTTTTTT. As protein: CASSQTGGEKLFF.